The sample holds a few counts of the clone carrying this TCR beta chain. The antigen is not known. This sample is part of a study of T-cell memory formation after mild COVID-19. Study observations and caveats: There was no confirmation that second-wave clones peaking on day 37 were SARS-CoV-2 specific. Memory cells collected pre-infection included some clones that later responded, suggesting cross-reactive memory joined. Day 15 to 85 contracting clones showed balanced CD4/CD8; day 15 to 37 expanders favored CD4+.

The CDR3 sequence is 14 residues long. Trimming took 6 bases from V and 0 from J, leaving 12 bases between them. Germline V gene lookup returns CDR1 SGHRS and CDR2 YFSETQ. The authors produced TCR alpha and TCR beta cDNA libraries with sample barcodes and UMIs by 5'RACE using constant-segment primers. TCRdb reprocessed the 5' RACE reads with MiXCR, giving one entry per CDR3 protein. This table has 430,000 or so distinct CDR3 sequences, about 23% appearing once. Sequenced input: PBMCs or a T cell subset sorted from them (not recorded which). The sequence was collected from an adult woman who had mild COVID-19 (a few samples of this study predate the infection). Cell type and time point are not known. This chain joins TRBV5-1 and TRBJ1-2; D is unclear. CDR3 in amino acids: CASTDLGTNYGYTF. DNA for the CDR3: TGCGCCAGCACAGACCTGGGGACTAACTATGGCTACACCTTC.